This TCR beta chain was documented in a study of blood T cell repertoires in COVID-19 (TCRdb year 2020). For the study in its entirety: Collaborator samples came from the United States, Italy and Spain and covered acute and convalescent phases of COVID-19. The prospective study material was composed of cDNA or gDNA derived from T cells, B-cell-depleted T cells, or PBMCs. The dataset comprised deeply sampled blood TCRbeta repertoires from subjects exposed to, actively infected with, or recovered from COVID-19. A freely available public database, intended as a resource for researchers studying the immune response to SARS-CoV-2, is where the repertoires were released. The samples were drawn from two sources: the first 160 participants of the ongoing ImmuneRACE study, and 1,000 to 1,500 subjects contributed by 6 global collaborators. Sample metadata almost always included a de-identified subject ID, COVID-19 status, age in years and sex. Where HLA class I and class II types were available, the types were taken from metadata supplied by the sample provider, not from assay-based typing. Study-level results and caveats: The quantity of clinical and demographic metadata differed by source and by participant and was supplied without curation.

Whole blood was collected in K2EDTA tubes by collaborating institutions according to the institutions' own protocols. Collaborator samples were shipped for TCRbeta analysis as frozen whole blood, isolated PBMCs, or DNA extracted from either sample type. TCRbeta CDR3 regions were amplified from genomic DNA by means of the immunoSEQ Assay, a bias-controlled multiplex PCR. The published analysis was carried out like this. Nucleated cell counts per sample were estimated from amplification of reference gene primers within the assay. Sequence reads were collapsed and filtered to measure the absolute abundance of every unique TCRbeta CDR3 rearrangement. For each sample, productive Simpson clonality was calculated as the square root of Simpson's diversity index across productive rearrangements. Drawn from immuneACCESS, this table holds only the in-frame rearrangements with V and J called that TCRdb kept. Clones are partly lost; checked studies trace under half to an unresolved V gene and leave the rest unexplained. D and trimming come from the DNA, and the V and J calls and clone size come from that table. Within this sample are about 43,000 clones, with about nine tenths of them counted one time only. The top ten clones comprise around 9.6% of the sample.

Regarding this clone: Its target antigen remains unknown. Qualities for individual bases were not recorded, and no much larger clone is one base off.

V is shortened by 1 base, J by 5 bases, and the region joining them spans 8 bases. Inclusive of the bounding cysteine and phenylalanine, the CDR3 is 13 residues long. Solely the CDR3 DNA is kept, with 39 bases framed from the first base. The germline V gene yields SGHNT for CDR1 and YENEEA for CDR2. Sequencing was carried out using peripheral blood. The receptor comes from a woman older than 75 with active COVID-19. The rearranged segments are TRBV11-3 and TRBJ2-5; the D gene identity is not certain. CDR3 reads: CASSLARYETQYF. The DNA is as follows: TGTGCCAGCAGCTTAGCTCGCTACGAGACCCAGTACTTC.